These 12 T cell receptor beta chains were all obtained from the same sample, sequenced in a study of early T cells in non-severe SARS-CoV-2 infection. TCRdb re-analysed the 5' RACE reads in MiXCR, keeping a single row per CDR3 protein. This sample has fewer than 35,000 distinct CDR3 sequences, with around 4.5% found just once. The material sequenced was whole blood. All receptors derive from an adult who was a healthcare worker with PCR-confirmed SARS-CoV-2 infection or an uninfected control (not recorded which).

This clonotype was counted ten times or more. The rearrangement joins TRBV7-2 to TRBJ2-1; D might be TRBD2 (6 bases). The CDR3 covers 17 residues. The germline CDR1 and CDR2 sequences are SGHTA and FQGNSA. Trimming removed 5 bases from V and 7 bases from J, with 24 bases in between. CDR3 coding DNA: TGTGCCAGCAGCGTGGTCGGTGGGGTCAGGGCGGGGAATGAGCAGTTCTTC. It is translated as CASSVVGGVRAGNEQFF.

This chain connects TRBV11-3 to TRBJ1-2; 7 bases line up with TRBD1. Germline-derived CDR1 and CDR2 are SGHNT and YENEEA. J lost 1 base, V lost 3 bases, and 8 bases had no gene match. The CDR3 contains 16 residues. The CDR3 here is CASSLVRDRVNYGYTF. The CDR3 DNA sequence: TGTGCCAGCAGCTTGGTGAGGGACAGAGTTAACTATGGCTACACCTTC.

The table lists this clonotype with many counts. The chain couples TRBV6-5 to TRBJ2-7; the D call may be TRBD1 or TRBD2 (6 bases each). CDR3 length equals 15 residues. V gave up 2 bases and J gave up 3 bases, with 14 bases separating them. The germline CDR1 and CDR2 sequences are MNHEY and SVGAGI. The DNA of the CDR3 is TGTGCCAGCAGTTACGGTCGGGGGCCGGGCTACGAGCAGTACTTC. Translating it yields CASSYGRGPGYEQYF.

This clonotype has at least ten counts. The V and J genes are TRBV4-2 and TRBJ1-6, with no clear D. V lost 1 base, J lost 8 bases, and 12 bases lay in between. Looked up from germline, CDR1 is LGHNA and CDR2 is YNFKEQ. The CDR3 length is 15 residues. The CDR3 loop is CASSQVGGRDSPLHF. CDR3 coding DNA: TGTGCCAGCAGCCAAGTAGGAGGCCGGGATTCACCCCTCCACTTT.

This clonotype was seen ten or more times. The chain recombines TRBV20-1 with TRBJ2-7; the D is unclear. V lost 5 bases to trimming and J lost 3 bases, with 17 bases between them. This CDR3 contains 14 residues. Germline V gene lookup returns CDR1 DFQATT and CDR2 SNEGSKA (reference sequence). Here the CDR3 reads CSALDLVGIYEQYF. CDR3 coding DNA: TGCAGTGCTCTCGACCTAGTGGGTATCTACGAGCAGTACTTC.

In its sample, this clonotype was seen many times. This chain connects TRBV12-3 or TRBV12-4 to TRBJ1-2; no firm D call. The CDR3 has 11 residues. V gave up 9 bases and J gave up 7 bases, with 12 bases separating them. The CDR3 spells CASSSGSGYTF. DNA of the CDR3: TGTGCCAGTAGCTCGGGTTCTGGCTACACCTTC.

V is TRBV29-1 and J is TRBJ1-5, with D hard to call. Germline V gives CDR1 SQVTM, CDR2 ANQGSEA. This CDR3 has 13 residues. V was pared by 3 bases and J by 0 bases, with 6 bases between. As DNA, the CDR3 is TGCAGCGTTGAGGCGGATAGCAATCAGCCCCAGCATTTT. Translation gives CSVEADSNQPQHF.

This clonotype appeared many times. The chain recombines TRBV11-1 with TRBJ2-1; the D gene is possibly TRBD2 (5 bases). The CDR3 runs 15 residues. Germline lookup yields CDR1 SGHAT and CDR2 FQDESV (reference sequence). V lost 2 bases, J lost 8 bases, and 16 bases lay in between. The CDR3 loop reads CASSLSSAILDEQFF. The CDR3 bases are TGTGCCAGCAGCTTAAGTAGCGCCATCCTCGATGAGCAGTTCTTC.

As concerns this clonotype: This clone may be a read error of a much larger clone one base away. This chain connects TRBV10-3 to TRBJ1-6, with D unclear. The germline V and J ends were trimmed by 4 bases and 10 bases, with 14 bases remaining between them. CDR3 length equals 14 residues. Per the germline V gene, CDR1 is ENHRY and CDR2 is SYGVKD. The CDR3 is CAISACGSDSPLHF. CDR3 in DNA: TGTGCCATCAGTGCTTGTGGATCAGACTCACCCCTCCACTTT.

In its sample, this clonotype was seen many times. The chain employs TRBV27 and TRBJ2-7, with D unresolved. The V gene lost 3 bases and the J gene lost 6 bases, with 9 bases spanning the gap. The CDR3 is made up of 12 amino acids. Germline V gives CDR1 MNHEY, CDR2 SMNVEV (reference sequence). The CDR3: CASSFLGSEQYF. The DNA of the CDR3 is TGTGCCAGCAGTTTTTTGGGGTCCGAGCAGTACTTC.

V is TRBV7-9 and J is TRBJ1-1; no firm D call. The germline V gene encodes CDR1 SEHNR and CDR2 FQNEAQ (reference sequence). This CDR3 is built from 11 residues. V shed 5 bases and J shed 2 bases, with 3 bases lying between them. CDR3 region: CASSVNTEAFF. CDR3 DNA sequence: TGTGCCAGCAGCGTCAACACTGAAGCTTTCTTT.

This clonotype showed up just once. The V gene is TRBV5-1, the J gene TRBJ1-1; D is unclear. Germline CDR1 SGHRS, CDR2 YFSETQ. V lost 5 bases and J lost 1, with 9 bases in between. The CDR3 has 13 amino acids. CDR3 DNA: TGCGCCAGCAGGAGGGTCGGGAACACTGAAGCTTTCTTT. Its translation is CASRRVGNTEAFF. Supplemented by reference TRBV5-1 and TRBJ1-1, the full variable domain reads KAGVTQTPRYLIKTRGQQVTLSCSPISGHRSVSWYQQTPGQGLQFLFEYFSETQRNKGNFPGRFSGRQFSNSRSEMNVSTLELGDSALYLCASRRVGNTEAFFGQGTRLTVV.